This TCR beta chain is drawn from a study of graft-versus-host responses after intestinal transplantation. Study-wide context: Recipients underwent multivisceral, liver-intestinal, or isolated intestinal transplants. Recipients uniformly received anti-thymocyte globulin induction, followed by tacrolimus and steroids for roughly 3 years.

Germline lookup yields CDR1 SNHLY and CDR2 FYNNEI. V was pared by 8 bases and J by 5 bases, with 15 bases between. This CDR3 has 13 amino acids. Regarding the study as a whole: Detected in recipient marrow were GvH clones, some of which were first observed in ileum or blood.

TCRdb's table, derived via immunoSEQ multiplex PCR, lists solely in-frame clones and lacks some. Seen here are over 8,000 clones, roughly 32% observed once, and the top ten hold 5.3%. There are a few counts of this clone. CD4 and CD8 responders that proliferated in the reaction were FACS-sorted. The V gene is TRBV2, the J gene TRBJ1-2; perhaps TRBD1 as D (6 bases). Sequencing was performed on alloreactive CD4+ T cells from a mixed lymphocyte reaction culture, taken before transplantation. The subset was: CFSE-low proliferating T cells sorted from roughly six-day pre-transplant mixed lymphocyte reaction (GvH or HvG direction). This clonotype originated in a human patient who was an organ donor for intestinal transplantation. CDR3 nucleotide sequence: TGTGCCAGCTTGCAGGGGTTAGGGTATGGCTACACCTTC. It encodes CASLQGLGYGYTF.